This TCR beta chain was captured by sequencing in a study of control samples from healthy donors and cancer patients. Generated by immunoSEQ multiplex PCR, the TCRdb table keeps only in-frame clones and is missing some. Altogether about 160,000 clones are present, 96% being singletons, with the ten largest covering approximately 1%. CDR1 and CDR2 from the germline V gene are SGDLS and YYNGEE. After removal of 4 bases from V and 8 bases from J, the junction contained 9 bases not matched to a gene. This CDR3 has 15 residues. This sequence joins TRBV9 and TRBJ2-1; 10 bases align to TRBD2. The sample taken for sequencing was blood. The TCR comes from a woman aged 30 to 39 in good health. The DNA of the CDR3 is TGTGCCAGCAGCTTAGGGTACGGGACTAGCGATGAGCAGTTCTTC. This encodes CASSLGYGTSDEQFF.